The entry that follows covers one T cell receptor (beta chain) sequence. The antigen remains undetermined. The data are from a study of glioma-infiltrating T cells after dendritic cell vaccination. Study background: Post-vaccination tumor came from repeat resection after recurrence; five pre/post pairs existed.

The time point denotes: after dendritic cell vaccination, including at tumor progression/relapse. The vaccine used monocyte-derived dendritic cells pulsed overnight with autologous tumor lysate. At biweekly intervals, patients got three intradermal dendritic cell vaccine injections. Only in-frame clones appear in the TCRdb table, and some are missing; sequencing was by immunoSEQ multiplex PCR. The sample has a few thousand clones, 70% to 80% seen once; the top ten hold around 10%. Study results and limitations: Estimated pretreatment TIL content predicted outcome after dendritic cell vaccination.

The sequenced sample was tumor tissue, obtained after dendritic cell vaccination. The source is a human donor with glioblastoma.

The CDR3, as DNA: TGTGCCAGCAGCGCAGGGCTAGCGGGAGCAATAGATACGCAGTATTTT. Translating gives CASSAGLAGAIDTQYF. The rearrangement uses TRBV5-6 and TRBJ2-3; 10 bases fit TRBD2. Trimming cost V 4 bases and J 5 bases; bases outside gene matches: 10. Looked up from germline, CDR1 is SGHDT and CDR2 is YYEEEE. This CDR3 contains 16 residues.